The source of this T cell receptor (beta chain) is a study of cytotoxic CD8 clonotypes in ibrutinib-treated CLL. Study as a whole: Partial responders around 24, complete 2; about twelve progressed and about 14 stayed in remission by median 68 months. Broader study findings: Clonotypes that were public were uncommon, and they contracted or stayed stable on treatment. Circulating CD8+ T-cell counts were tracked by baseline clonality, which exceeded that of age-matched healthy donors.

The data were produced by immunoSEQ multiplex PCR, yet TCRdb's version contains in-frame clones alone and is incomplete. The table shows approximately 90,000 clones, with around 77% occurring only once. Genomic DNA in a quantity of about 2.1 micrograms was derived from cryopreserved PBMCs for TCR beta libraries. Remarks on this clone: Its antigen is not identified.

This CDR3 comprises 14 residues. Per the germline V gene, CDR1 is SNHLY and CDR2 is FYNNEI. Deletions cut 9 bases from V and 0 bases from J, with 15 bases between. This material consisted of PBMCs, taken after 24 months of ibrutinib treatment. This chain links TRBV2 with TRBJ2-7, with D perhaps TRBD2 (5 bases). This clonotype was sampled from a human donor with chronic lymphocytic leukemia. The CDR3, as DNA: TGTGCCAGTGGGTCTGAGCGGACCTCCTACGAGCAGTACTTC. Translation: CASGSERTSYEQYF.